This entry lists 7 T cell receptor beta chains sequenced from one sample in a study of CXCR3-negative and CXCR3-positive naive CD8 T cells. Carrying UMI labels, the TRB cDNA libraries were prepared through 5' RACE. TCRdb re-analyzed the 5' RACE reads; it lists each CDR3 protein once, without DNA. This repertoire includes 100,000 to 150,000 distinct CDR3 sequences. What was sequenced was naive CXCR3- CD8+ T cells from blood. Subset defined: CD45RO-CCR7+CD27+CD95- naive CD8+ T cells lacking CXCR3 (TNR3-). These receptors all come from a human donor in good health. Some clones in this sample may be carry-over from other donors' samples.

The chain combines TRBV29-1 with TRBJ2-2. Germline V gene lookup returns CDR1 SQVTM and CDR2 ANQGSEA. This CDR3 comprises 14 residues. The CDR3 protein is CSVEEGFNTGELFF.

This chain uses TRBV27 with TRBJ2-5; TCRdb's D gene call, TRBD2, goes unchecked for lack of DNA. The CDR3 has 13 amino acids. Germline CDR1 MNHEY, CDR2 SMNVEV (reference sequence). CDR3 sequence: CASKGLGEETQYF.

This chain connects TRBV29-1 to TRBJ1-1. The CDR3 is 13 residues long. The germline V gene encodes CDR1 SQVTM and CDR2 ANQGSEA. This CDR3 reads CSVEDGGDTEAFF.

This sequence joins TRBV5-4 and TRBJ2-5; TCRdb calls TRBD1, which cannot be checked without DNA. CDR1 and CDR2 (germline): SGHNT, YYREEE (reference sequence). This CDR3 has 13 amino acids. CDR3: CASSLVQGETQYF.

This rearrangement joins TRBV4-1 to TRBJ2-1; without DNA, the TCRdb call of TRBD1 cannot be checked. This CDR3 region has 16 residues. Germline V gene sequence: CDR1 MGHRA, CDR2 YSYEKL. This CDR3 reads CASSQLPGGMGNEQFF.

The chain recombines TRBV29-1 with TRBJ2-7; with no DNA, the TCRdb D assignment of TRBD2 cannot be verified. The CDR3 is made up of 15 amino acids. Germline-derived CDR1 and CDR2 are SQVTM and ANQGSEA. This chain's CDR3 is CSVEPLLAGGGEQYF.

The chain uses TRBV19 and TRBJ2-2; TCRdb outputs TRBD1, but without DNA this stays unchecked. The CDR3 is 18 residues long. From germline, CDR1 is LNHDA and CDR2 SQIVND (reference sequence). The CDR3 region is CASSFTIGTGVRTGELFF.